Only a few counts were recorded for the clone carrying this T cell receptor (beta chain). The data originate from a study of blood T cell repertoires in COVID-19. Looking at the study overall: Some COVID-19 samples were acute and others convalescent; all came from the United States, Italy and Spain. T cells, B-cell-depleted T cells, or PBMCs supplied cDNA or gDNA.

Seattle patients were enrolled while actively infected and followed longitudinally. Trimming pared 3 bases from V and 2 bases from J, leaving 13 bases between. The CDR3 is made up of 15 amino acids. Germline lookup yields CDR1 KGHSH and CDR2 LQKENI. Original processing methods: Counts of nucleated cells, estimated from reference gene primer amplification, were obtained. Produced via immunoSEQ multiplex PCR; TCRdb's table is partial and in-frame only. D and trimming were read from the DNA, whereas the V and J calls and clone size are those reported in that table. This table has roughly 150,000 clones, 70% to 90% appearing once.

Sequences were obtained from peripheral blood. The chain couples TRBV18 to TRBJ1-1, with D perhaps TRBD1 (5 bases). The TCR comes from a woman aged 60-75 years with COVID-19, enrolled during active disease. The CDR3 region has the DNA TGTGCCAGCTCACCCCGTCGGGGGTTCAACACTGAAGCTTTCTTT. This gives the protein CASSPRRGFNTEAFF.